This T cell receptor beta chain was obtained from a study of blood T cells in healthy people across ages. Study findings and constraints: Bulk PBMC profiling left naive and antigen-experienced comparisons inconclusive. Per million T cells, TCR beta diversity dropped about linearly as age rose.

The authors ran a second PCR of roughly 6 to 11 cycles using a sample-barcoded 5' primer and a J-beta primer mix. TCRdb called the 5' RACE reads again in MiXCR, with one record for every CDR3 protein. The table shows approximately 1.5 million distinct CDR3 sequences, with 30% to 35% occurring only once. Researchers collected approximately 9.9 milliliters of peripheral blood from every single donor. The V gene end was trimmed by 1 base and the J gene end by 7 bases; junction bases not matched to a gene: 4. Germline assignment: CDR1 SGHTA and CDR2 FQGTGA. The length of the CDR3 is 14 residues. Comments on this clonotype: Its antigen is as yet unknown.

This chain joins TRBV7-3 and TRBJ2-1, with TRBD1 matching over 7 bases. The sequence derives from a woman in her 30s in good health. The specimen was blood. The CDR3 DNA reads as TGTGCCAGCAGCTTAAGCGGACAGGTGAATGAGCAGTTCTTC. Its protein product is CASSLSGQVNEQFF. The full variable domain, its missing parts supplied by reference TRBV7-3 and TRBJ2-1, is GAGVSQTPSNKVTEKGKYVELRCDPISGHTALYWYRQSLGQGPEFLIYFQGTGAADDSGLPNDRFFAVRPEGSVSTLKIQRTERGDSAVYLCASSLSGQVNEQFFGPGTRLTVL.